This is a list of T cell receptor beta chains from one sample in a study of T-cell reconstitution after alpha-beta-depleted transplantation in children. Via MiXCR, TCRdb re-called the PCR reads, giving one row per CDR3 protein. There are 90,000 to 100,000 distinct CDR3 sequences in the sample; more than 20% occur only once, and roughly 23% lies in the top ten. Specimen: PBMCs, collected before TCRalphabeta/CD19-depleted stem cell transplant. The receptors derive from a boy aged 2-9 years with acute lymphoblastic leukemia, due to receive a stem cell transplant. Each CDR3 is given with its conserved first and last residue. Each record gives: clone size, J gene, V gene, D gene, CDR3 length, CDR3 protein, CDR3 DNA. D genes are given only for firm matches. Rows may omit the clone size; those that give it use once, few, many or a size class.

-	TRBJ2-7	TRBV7-2	-	16	CASSKSPGRTTYEQYF	TGTGCCAGCAGTAAGAGTCCGGGACGGACCACCTACGAGCAGTACTTC
-	TRBJ2-1	TRBV28	-	15	CASSVGSYSYNEQFF	TGTGCCAGCAGTGTAGGGAGTTACTCCTACAATGAGCAGTTCTTC
many	TRBJ2-3	TRBV12-3/TRBV12-4	-	15	CASTLGDSYTDTQYF	TGTGCCAGCACCCTAGGGGACTCCTACACAGATACGCAGTATTTT
many	TRBJ2-4	TRBV12-3/TRBV12-4	-	14	CASTPGPAKNIQYF	TGTGCCAGCACCCCGGGGCCAGCCAAAAACATTCAGTACTTC
-	TRBJ1-5	TRBV28	-	15	CASSLRSLGNQPQHF	TGTGCCAGCAGCTTACGTTCATTGGGGAATCAGCCCCAGCATTTT
few	TRBJ1-5	TRBV4-1	-	16	CASSQEVGPAEEPQHF	TGCGCCAGCAGCCAAGAGGTAGGCCCCGCCGAAGAGCCCCAGCATTTT
-	TRBJ2-3	TRBV5-1	TRBD2	14	CASSSLAGGDTQYF	TGCGCCAGCAGCTCTCTAGCGGGAGGGGATACGCAGTATTTT
-	TRBJ1-1	TRBV28	-	13	CASSSGTNTEAFF	TGTGCCAGCAGTTCCGGGACGAACACTGAAGCTTTCTTT
-	TRBJ2-1	TRBV20-1	-	15	CSARAITSPYNEQFF	TGCAGTGCTAGAGCCATAACGTCCCCCTACAATGAGCAGTTCTTC
many	TRBJ1-1	TRBV12-3/TRBV12-4	TRBD1	15	CASSLSRTGGTEAFF	TGTGCCAGCAGTTTATCCAGGACAGGGGGGACTGAAGCTTTCTTT
-	TRBJ2-3	TRBV7-2	TRBD2	15	CASSAASGGTDTQYF	TGTGCCAGCAGCGCCGCTAGCGGGGGTACAGATACGCAGTATTTT
-	TRBJ2-7	TRBV5-6	TRBD1	15	CASSYGTGVRYEQYF	TGTGCCAGCAGCTACGGGACAGGGGTACGTTACGAGCAGTACTTC
few	TRBJ2-5	TRBV24-1	-	15	CATSDYSRTQETQYF	TGTGCCACCAGTGATTATAGTCGGACCCAAGAGACCCAGTACTTC
-	TRBJ2-1	TRBV12-3/TRBV12-4	TRBD2	15	CASSPLAGSYNEQFF	TGTGCCAGCAGTCCATTAGCGGGTTCCTACAATGAGCAGTTCTTC
few	TRBJ1-2	TRBV9	-	14	CASSARTGPYGYTF	TGTGCCAGCAGCGCACGAACAGGGCCGTATGGCTACACCTTC
-	TRBJ2-2	TRBV14	-	14	CASSQGLLTGELFF	TGTGCCAGCAGCCAAGGTCTCCTCACCGGGGAGCTGTTTTTT
-	TRBJ2-5	TRBV27	-	14	CASSPGRKQETQYF	TGTGCCAGCAGCCCCGGACGTAAACAAGAGACCCAGTACTTC
-	TRBJ2-7	TRBV5-1	-	14	CASSRSGTSYEQYF	TGCGCCAGCAGCCGATCGGGAACTTCCTACGAGCAGTACTTC
few	TRBJ2-5	TRBV28	-	14	CASSLNWYQETQYF	TGTGCCAGCAGTTTAAACTGGTACCAAGAGACCCAGTACTTC
-	TRBJ2-1	TRBV9	-	15	CASSVAGTLLNEQFF	TGTGCCAGCAGCGTAGCCGGGACCCTTCTCAATGAGCAGTTCTTC
-	TRBJ1-2	TRBV5-6	-	12	CASSLMDYGYTF	TGTGCCAGCAGCTTGATGGACTATGGCTACACCTTC
few	TRBJ2-5	TRBV10-3	TRBD2	15	CAISEGLAGVETQYF	TGTGCCATCAGTGAGGGACTAGCGGGAGTGGAGACCCAGTACTTC
many	TRBJ2-7	TRBV12-3/TRBV12-4	-	13	CASTSTGSYEQYF	TGTGCCAGCACCTCGACAGGTTCCTACGAGCAGTACTTC
-	TRBJ2-3	TRBV20-1	-	13	CSARGAPTDTQYF	TGCAGTGCTCGAGGGGCCCCCACAGATACGCAGTATTTT
-	TRBJ2-7	TRBV5-1	TRBD1	17	CASSTSTGTGSSYEQYF	TGCGCCAGCAGCACCTCGACTGGGACAGGGAGCTCCTACGAGCAGTACTTC
-	TRBJ2-7	TRBV6-1	-	14	CASSDGTGPYEQYF	TGTGCCAGCAGTGACGGGACTGGCCCCTACGAGCAGTACTTC
-	TRBJ2-5	TRBV7-6	-	16	CASSLGLSRRSGTQYF	TGTGCCAGCAGCTTAGGGTTGAGCCGACGATCAGGGACCCAGTACTTC
few	TRBJ2-1	TRBV10-3	-	16	CAIRRGDGGPYNEQFF	TGTGCCATCAGGCGAGGGGACGGAGGGCCCTACAATGAGCAGTTCTTC
few	TRBJ2-4	TRBV4-3	TRBD2	17	CASSQEGGFLAKNIQYF	TGCGCCAGCAGCCAAGAGGGAGGGTTCCTAGCCAAAAACATTCAGTACTTC
-	TRBJ2-7	TRBV20-1	-	12	CSGAGGGYEQYF	TGCAGCGGAGCTGGGGGAGGATACGAGCAGTACTTC
-	TRBJ2-5	TRBV20-1	TRBD2	18	CSARVPGLAEGPQETQYF	TGCAGTGCTAGAGTCCCGGGACTAGCGGAGGGGCCTCAAGAGACCCAGTACTTC
-	TRBJ2-7	TRBV5-8	-	14	CASSLEAGVYEQYF	TGTGCCAGCAGCTTGGAGGCAGGTGTCTACGAGCAGTACTTC
few	TRBJ2-6	TRBV28	TRBD1	17	CASIRTGEPSGANVLTF	TGTGCCAGCATTAGGACAGGGGAACCATCTGGGGCCAACGTCCTGACTTTC
many	TRBJ1-5	TRBV10-3	-	13	CAISDSINQPQHF	TGTGCCATCAGTGACAGTATCAATCAGCCCCAGCATTTT
few	TRBJ1-4	TRBV6-5	-	16	CASSYPIQAGNEKLFF	TGTGCCAGCAGTTACCCCATCCAGGCCGGTAATGAAAAACTGTTTTTT
-	TRBJ2-7	TRBV30	TRBD2	15	CAWSGDYLHSYEQYF	TGTGCCTGGAGTGGGGACTACCTCCACTCCTACGAGCAGTACTTC
few	TRBJ2-5	TRBV11-2	TRBD1	17	CASSLDRVRDREETQYF	TGTGCCAGCAGCTTAGATCGAGTTCGGGACAGGGAAGAGACCCAGTACTTC
-	TRBJ1-5	TRBV12-3/TRBV12-4	-	15	CASSLVLGSSQPQHF	TGTGCCAGCAGTTTGGTATTGGGGTCCAGTCAGCCCCAGCATTTT
-	TRBJ2-1	TRBV6-4	-	15	CASSEAEGPYNEQFF	TGTGCCAGCAGTGAAGCGGAGGGCCCCTACAATGAGCAGTTCTTC
-	TRBJ2-2	TRBV9	-	13	CASSDIYTGELFF	TGTGCCAGCAGCGACATCTACACCGGGGAGCTGTTTTTT
-	TRBJ2-4	TRBV20-1	TRBD1	17	CSAGRDRSNLAKNIQYF	TGCAGTGCTGGACGGGACAGGTCCAACTTAGCCAAAAACATTCAGTACTTC
few	TRBJ2-7	TRBV28	-	14	CASSPTGVGPQQYF	TGTGCCAGCAGCCCTACAGGAGTGGGTCCACAGCAGTACTTC
-	TRBJ2-3	TRBV20-1	TRBD1	15	CSAERGQVSTDTQYF	TGCAGTGCCGAAAGAGGACAGGTATCCACAGATACGCAGTATTTT
-	TRBJ2-3	TRBV12-3/TRBV12-4	TRBD1	15	CASSGDRSPPDTQYF	TGTGCCAGCAGTGGGGACAGATCTCCCCCAGATACGCAGTATTTT
few	TRBJ2-3	TRBV7-9	-	14	CASRSGGAGDTQYF	TGTGCCAGCAGGAGCGGAGGGGCGGGAGATACGCAGTATTTT
once	TRBJ1-5	TRBV6-1	-	15	CASRGGAGYEQPQHF	TGTGCCAGCAGGGGGGGGGCAGGGTATGAACAGCCCCAGCATTTT
many	TRBJ2-2	TRBV28	TRBD1	15	CASSSRTGGMGELFF	TGTGCCAGCAGCTCCCGGACAGGAGGAATGGGGGAGCTGTTTTTT
many	TRBJ2-2	TRBV10-2	TRBD1	15	CASRPGTANTGELFF	TGCGCCAGCAGACCCGGGACAGCAAACACCGGGGAGCTGTTTTTT
once	TRBJ2-3	TRBV11-2	-	15	CASSLTLKSKDTQYF	TGTGCCAGCAGCTTAACGTTGAAGAGCAAAGATACGCAGTATTTT
-	TRBJ2-1	TRBV6-5	-	15	CASSSSVWAYNEQFF	TGTGCCAGCAGTTCTAGCGTTTGGGCCTACAATGAGCAGTTCTTC
few	TRBJ2-1	TRBV20-1	TRBD2	18	CSADYTGTSGGAGNEQFF	TGCAGTGCCGATTACACAGGGACTAGCGGAGGGGCGGGGAATGAGCAGTTCTTC
few	TRBJ1-5	TRBV20-1	-	13	CSARTDLRQPQHF	TGCAGTGCGAGGACAGATCTAAGGCAGCCCCAGCATTTT
-	TRBJ2-7	TRBV4-1	TRBD2	13	CASSQREGREQYF	TGCGCCAGCAGCCAGCGGGAGGGCCGGGAGCAGTACTTC
few	TRBJ2-1	TRBV10-1	-	14	CASSPGRGGSIRFF	TGCGCCAGCAGCCCTGGGCGGGGAGGTTCGATCCGGTTCTTC
-	TRBJ2-1	TRBV6-1	-	16	CASTNSLALSYNEQFF	TGTGCCAGCACCAATTCCTTAGCCCTCTCCTACAATGAGCAGTTCTTC
-	TRBJ2-2	TRBV28	-	16	CASSSPRGPGTGELFF	TGTGCCAGCAGCTCTCCGAGAGGGCCGGGCACCGGGGAGCTGTTTTTT
many	TRBJ2-1	TRBV27	TRBD2	12	CASREEYNEQFF	TGTGCCAGCCGGGAGGAGTACAATGAGCAGTTCTTC
-	TRBJ1-1	TRBV5-1	TRBD1	14	CASSLAGGGTEAFF	TGCGCCAGCAGCTTGGCAGGGGGCGGGACTGAAGCTTTCTTT
-	TRBJ2-1	TRBV6-1	TRBD2	17	CASSESLAGLSYNEQFF	TGTGCCAGCAGTGAATCCCTAGCGGGCCTCTCCTACAATGAGCAGTTCTTC